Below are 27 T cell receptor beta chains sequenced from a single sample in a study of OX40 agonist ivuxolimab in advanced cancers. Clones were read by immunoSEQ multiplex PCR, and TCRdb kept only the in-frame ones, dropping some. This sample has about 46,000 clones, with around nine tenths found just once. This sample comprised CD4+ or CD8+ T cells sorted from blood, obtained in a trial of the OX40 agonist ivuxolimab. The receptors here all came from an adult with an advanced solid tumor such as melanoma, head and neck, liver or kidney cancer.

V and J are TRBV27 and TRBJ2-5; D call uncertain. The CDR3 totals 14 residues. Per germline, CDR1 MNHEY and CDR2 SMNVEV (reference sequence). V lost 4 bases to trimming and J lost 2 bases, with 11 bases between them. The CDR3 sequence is CASSSPARQETQYF. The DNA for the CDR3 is TGTGCCAGCAGTTCCCCCGCCAGGCAAGAGACCCAGTACTTC.

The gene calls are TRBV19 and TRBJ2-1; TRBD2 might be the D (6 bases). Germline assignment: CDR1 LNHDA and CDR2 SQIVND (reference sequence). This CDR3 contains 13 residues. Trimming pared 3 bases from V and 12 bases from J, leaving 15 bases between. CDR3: CASSIRGAVGQFF. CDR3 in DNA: TGTGCCAGTAGTATCCGCGGGGCGGTGGGGCAGTTCTTC.

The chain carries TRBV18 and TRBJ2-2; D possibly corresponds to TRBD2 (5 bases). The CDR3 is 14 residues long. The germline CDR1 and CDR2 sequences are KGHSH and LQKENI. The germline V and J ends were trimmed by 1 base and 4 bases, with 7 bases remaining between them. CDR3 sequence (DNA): TGTGCCAGCTCACCACGGCGGGCCACCGGGGAGCTGTTTTTT. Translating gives CASSPRRATGELFF.

CDR3 coding DNA: TGCGCCAGCAGCCGGACGGCAGGTAGTTCCTACGAGCAGTACTTC. Residues: CASSRTAGSSYEQYF. The chain links TRBV5-1 to TRBJ2-7; D unresolved. The CDR3 has 15 amino acids. Germline V gives CDR1 SGHRS, CDR2 YFSETQ. V lost 4 bases and J 1 base, leaving 15 bases between the germline ends. Full variable domain (remainder filled in from reference TRBV5-1 and TRBJ2-7): KAGVTQTPRYLIKTRGQQVTLSCSPISGHRSVSWYQQTPGQGLQFLFEYFSETQRNKGNFPGRFSGRQFSNSRSEMNVSTLELGDSALYLCASSRTAGSSYEQYFGPGTRLTVT.

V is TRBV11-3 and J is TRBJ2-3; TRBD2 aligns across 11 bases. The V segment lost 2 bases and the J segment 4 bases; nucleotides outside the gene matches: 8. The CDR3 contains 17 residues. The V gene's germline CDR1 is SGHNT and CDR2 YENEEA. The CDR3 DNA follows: TGTGCCAGCAGCTTATTAGCGGGAGGGCCCTTCGCAGATACGCAGTATTTT. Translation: CASSLLAGGPFADTQYF.

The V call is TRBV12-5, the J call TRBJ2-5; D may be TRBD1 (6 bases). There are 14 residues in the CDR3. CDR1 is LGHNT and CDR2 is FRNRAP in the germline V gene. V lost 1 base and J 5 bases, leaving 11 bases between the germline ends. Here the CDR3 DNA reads TGTGCTAGTGGTTTGGGGACTCAGGGGGAGACCCAGTACTTC. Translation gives CASGLGTQGETQYF. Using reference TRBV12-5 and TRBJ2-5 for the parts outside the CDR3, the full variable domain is DARVTQTPRHKVTEMGQEVTMRCQPILGHNTVFWYRQTMMQGLELLAYFRNRAPLDDSGMPKDRFSAEMPDATLATLKIQPSEPRDSAVYFCASGLGTQGETQYFGPGTRLLVL.

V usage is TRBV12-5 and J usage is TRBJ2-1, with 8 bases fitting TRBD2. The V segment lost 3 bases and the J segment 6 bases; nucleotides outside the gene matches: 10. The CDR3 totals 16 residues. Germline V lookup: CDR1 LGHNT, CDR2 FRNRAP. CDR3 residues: CASGLSASGSVNEQFF. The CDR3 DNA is TGTGCTAGTGGTTTATCCGCGAGCGGGAGTGTCAATGAGCAGTTCTTC.

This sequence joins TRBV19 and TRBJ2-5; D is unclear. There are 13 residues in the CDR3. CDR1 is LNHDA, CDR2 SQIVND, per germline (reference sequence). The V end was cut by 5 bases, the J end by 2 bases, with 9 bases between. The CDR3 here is CASSSDGQETQYF. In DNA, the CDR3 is TGTGCCAGTAGTTCGGACGGACAAGAGACCCAGTACTTC. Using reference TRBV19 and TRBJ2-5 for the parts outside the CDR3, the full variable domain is DGGITQSPKYLFRKEGQNVTLSCEQNLNHDAMYWYRQDPGQGLRLIYYSQIVNDFQKGDIAEGYSVSREKKESFPLTVTSAQKNPTAFYLCASSSDGQETQYFGPGTRLLVL.

Here the CDR3 DNA reads TGTGCCAGCAGTCCCCGACAGGGGGCAGATACGCAGTATTTT. Translation: CASSPRQGADTQYF. This chain uses TRBV27 with TRBJ2-3; 9 nucleotides line up with TRBD1. The junction had 4 bases not matched to a gene; V was cut back by 5 bases and J by 4 bases. CDR1 is MNHEY and CDR2 is SMNVEV in the germline V gene (reference sequence). The CDR3 extends over 14 amino acids.

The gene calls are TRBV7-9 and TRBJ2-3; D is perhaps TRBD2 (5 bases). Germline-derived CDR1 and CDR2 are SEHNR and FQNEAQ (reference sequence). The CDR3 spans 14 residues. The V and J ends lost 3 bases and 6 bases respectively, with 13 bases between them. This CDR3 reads CASSFGPAADTQYF. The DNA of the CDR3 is TGTGCCAGCAGCTTCGGACCAGCGGCGGATACGCAGTATTTT. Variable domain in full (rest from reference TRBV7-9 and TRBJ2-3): DTGVSQNPRHKITKRGQNVTFRCDPISEHNRLYWYRQTLGQGPEFLTYFQNEAQLEKSRLLSDRFSAERPKGSFSTLEIQRTEQGDSAMYLCASSFGPAADTQYFGPGTRLTVL.

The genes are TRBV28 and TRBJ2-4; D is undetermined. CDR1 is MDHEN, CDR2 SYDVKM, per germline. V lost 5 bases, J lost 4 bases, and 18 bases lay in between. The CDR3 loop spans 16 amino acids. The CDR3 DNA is TGTGCCAGCAGTGAGGAGCGAGTATATGGGAAAAACATTCAGTACTTC. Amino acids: CASSEERVYGKNIQYF.

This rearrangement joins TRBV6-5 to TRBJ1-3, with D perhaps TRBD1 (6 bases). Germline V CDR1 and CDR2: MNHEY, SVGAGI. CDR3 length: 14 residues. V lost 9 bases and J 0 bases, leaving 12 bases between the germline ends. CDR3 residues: CASSRGSSGNTIYF. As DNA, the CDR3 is TGTGCCAGTAGTAGGGGGAGCTCTGGAAACACCATATATTTT.

The CDR3 spells CASSLDLNYGYTF. CDR3 in DNA: TGTGCCAGCAGTCTGGACTTAAACTATGGCTACACCTTC. The rearrangement uses TRBV6-1 and TRBJ1-2; D ambiguous. V was pared by 5 bases and J by 2 bases, with 9 bases between. Germline loops: CDR1 MNHNS, CDR2 SASEGT. CDR3 length: 13 residues.

The CDR3 coding sequence is TGCGCCAGCAGCGTGGGACTAGCGGGACTGAAAGGGTCGGCCCCTACCGGGGAGCTGTTTTTT. Encoded protein: CASSVGLAGLKGSAPTGELFF. The V and J genes are TRBV5-1 and TRBJ2-2; 13 nucleotides match TRBD2. The V and J ends lost 4 bases and 5 bases, in that order; junction bases with no gene match: 20. CDR3 length: 21 residues. Germline V gene data show CDR1 as SGHRS and CDR2 as YFSETQ.

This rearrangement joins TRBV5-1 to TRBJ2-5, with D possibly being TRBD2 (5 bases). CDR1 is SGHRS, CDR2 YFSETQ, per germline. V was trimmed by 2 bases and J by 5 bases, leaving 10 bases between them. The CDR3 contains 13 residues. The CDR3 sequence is CASSLSGWETQYF. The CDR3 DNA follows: TGCGCCAGCAGCTTATCGGGATGGGAGACCCAGTACTTC.

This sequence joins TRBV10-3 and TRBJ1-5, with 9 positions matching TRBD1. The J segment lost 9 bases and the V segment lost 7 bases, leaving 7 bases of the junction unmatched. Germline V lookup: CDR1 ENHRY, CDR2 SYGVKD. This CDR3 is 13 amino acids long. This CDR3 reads CAITRDRELPQHF. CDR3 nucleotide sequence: TGTGCCATCACCCGGGACAGGGAGCTGCCCCAGCATTTT.

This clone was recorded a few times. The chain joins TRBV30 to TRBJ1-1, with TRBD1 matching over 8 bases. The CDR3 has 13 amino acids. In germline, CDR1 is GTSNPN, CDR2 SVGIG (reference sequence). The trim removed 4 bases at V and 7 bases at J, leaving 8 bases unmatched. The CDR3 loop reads CAWTPGTGREAFF. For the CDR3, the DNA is TGTGCCTGGACTCCCGGGACAGGACGTGAAGCTTTCTTT.

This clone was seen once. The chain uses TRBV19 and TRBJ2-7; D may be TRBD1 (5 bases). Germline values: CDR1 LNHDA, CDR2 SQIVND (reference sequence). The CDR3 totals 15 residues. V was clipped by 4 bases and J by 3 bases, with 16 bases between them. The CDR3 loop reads CASSTADKLGYEQYF. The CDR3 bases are TGTGCCAGTAGTACTGCGGACAAACTGGGCTACGAGCAGTACTTC.

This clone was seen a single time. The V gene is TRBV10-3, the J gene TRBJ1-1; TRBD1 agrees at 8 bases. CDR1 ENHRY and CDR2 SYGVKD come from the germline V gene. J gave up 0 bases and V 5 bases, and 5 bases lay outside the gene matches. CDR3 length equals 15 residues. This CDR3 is CAISKGQGMNTEAFF. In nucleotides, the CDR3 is TGTGCCATCAGTAAAGGACAGGGAATGAACACTGAAGCTTTCTTT.

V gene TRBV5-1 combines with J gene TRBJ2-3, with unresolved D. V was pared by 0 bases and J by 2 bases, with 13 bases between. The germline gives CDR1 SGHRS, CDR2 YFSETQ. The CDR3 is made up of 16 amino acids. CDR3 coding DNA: TGCGCCAGCAGCTTGGCTCTTCTTACCTCCACAGATACGCAGTATTTT. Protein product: CASSLALLTSTDTQYF.

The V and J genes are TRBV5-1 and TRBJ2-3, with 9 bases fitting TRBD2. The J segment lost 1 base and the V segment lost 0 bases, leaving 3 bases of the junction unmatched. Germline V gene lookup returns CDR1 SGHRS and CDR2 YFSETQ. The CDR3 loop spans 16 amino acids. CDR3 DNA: TGCGCCAGCAGCTTGGATAGCGGGAGTCGCACAGATACGCAGTATTTT. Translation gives CASSLDSGSRTDTQYF.

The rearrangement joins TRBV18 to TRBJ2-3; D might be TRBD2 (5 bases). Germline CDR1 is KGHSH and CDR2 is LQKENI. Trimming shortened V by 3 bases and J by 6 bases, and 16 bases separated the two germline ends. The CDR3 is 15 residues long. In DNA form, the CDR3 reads TGTGCCAGCTCACCCTATACGGGGATAGGGGATACGCAGTATTTT. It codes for CASSPYTGIGDTQYF. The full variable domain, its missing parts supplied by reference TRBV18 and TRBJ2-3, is NAGVMQNPRHLVRRRGQEARLRCSPMKGHSHVYWYRQLPEEGLKFMVYLQKENIIDESGMPKERFSAEFPKEGPSILRIQQVVRGDSAAYFCASSPYTGIGDTQYFGPGTRLTVL.

In DNA, the CDR3 is TGTGCCAGCAGAGCCCGTAGCGGGACGTTTCCCGGCTTAGCCAAAAACATTCAGTACTTC. Its translation is CASRARSGTFPGLAKNIQYF. The chain is built from TRBV2 and TRBJ2-4; 8 nucleotides align to TRBD2. CDR3 length: 20 residues. The V gene end was trimmed by 6 bases and the J gene end by 0 bases; junction bases not matched to a gene: 19. CDR1 SNHLY and CDR2 FYNNEI come from the germline V gene.

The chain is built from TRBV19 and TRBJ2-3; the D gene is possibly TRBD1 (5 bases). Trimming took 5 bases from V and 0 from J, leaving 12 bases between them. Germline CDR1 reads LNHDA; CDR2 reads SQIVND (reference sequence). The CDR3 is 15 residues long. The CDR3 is CASSFLGASTDTQYF. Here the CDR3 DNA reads TGTGCCAGTAGTTTTCTAGGGGCTAGCACAGATACGCAGTATTTT.

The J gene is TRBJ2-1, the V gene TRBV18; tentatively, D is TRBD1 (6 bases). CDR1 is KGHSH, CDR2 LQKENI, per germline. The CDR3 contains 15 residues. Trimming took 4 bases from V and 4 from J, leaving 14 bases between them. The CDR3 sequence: CASSLTQDSYNEQFF. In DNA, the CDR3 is TGTGCCAGCTCACTAACTCAGGACAGTTACAATGAGCAGTTCTTC.

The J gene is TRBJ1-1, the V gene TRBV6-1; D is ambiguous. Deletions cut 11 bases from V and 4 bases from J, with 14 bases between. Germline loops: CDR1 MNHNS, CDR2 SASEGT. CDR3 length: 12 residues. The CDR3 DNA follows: TGTGCCGTCGGGGAAGGGATCACTGAAGCTTTCTTT. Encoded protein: CAVGEGITEAFF.

The CDR3 region is CARSYEGPSQPYEQYF. In nucleotides, the CDR3 is TGTGCCAGAAGCTACGAGGGACCTTCACAGCCGTACGAGCAGTACTTC. The rearrangement links TRBV7-5 to TRBJ2-7. TRBV7-5 is deemed a pseudogene. This CDR3 spans 16 amino acids.